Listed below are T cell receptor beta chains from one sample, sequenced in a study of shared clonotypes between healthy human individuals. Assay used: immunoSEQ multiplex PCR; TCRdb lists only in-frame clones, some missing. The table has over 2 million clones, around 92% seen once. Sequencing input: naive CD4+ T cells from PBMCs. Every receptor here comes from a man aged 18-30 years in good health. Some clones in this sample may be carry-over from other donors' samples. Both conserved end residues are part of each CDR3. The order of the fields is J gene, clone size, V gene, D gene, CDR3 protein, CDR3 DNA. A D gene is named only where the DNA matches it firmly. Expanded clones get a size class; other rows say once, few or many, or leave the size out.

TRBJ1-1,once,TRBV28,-,CASSQNRDLAFF,TGTGCCAGCAGCCAGAACAGGGACTTAGCATTCTTT
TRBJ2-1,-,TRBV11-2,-,CASSLRQIYNEQFF,TGTGCCAGCAGCTTGAGACAGATCTACAATGAGCAGTTCTTC
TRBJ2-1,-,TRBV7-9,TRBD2,CASSLPGLAGINEQFF,TGTGCCAGCAGTCTCCCGGGACTAGCGGGAATCAATGAGCAGTTCTTC
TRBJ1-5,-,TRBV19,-,CASNLVANSNQPQHF,TGTGCCAGTAATCTAGTGGCGAATAGCAATCAGCCCCAGCATTTT
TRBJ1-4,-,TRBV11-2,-,CASSPQGEKLFF,TGTGCCAGCAGTCCTCAGGGGGAAAAACTGTTTTTT
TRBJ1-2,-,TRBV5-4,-,CASTTRTASYGYTF,TGTGCCAGCACCACCCGGACAGCCTCTTATGGCTACACCTTC
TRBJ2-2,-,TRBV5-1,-,CASSWEFRGTAGGLAGELFF,TGCGCCAGCAGTTGGGAGTTCCGTGGGACCGCCGGGGGTTTGGCCGGGGAGCTGTTTTTT
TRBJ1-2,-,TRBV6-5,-,CASTSNVGYGYTF,TGTGCCAGCACCTCGAATGTTGGCTATGGCTACACCTTC
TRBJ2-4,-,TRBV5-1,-,CASSLGDHNIQYF,TGCGCCAGCAGCTTGGGGGACCACAACATTCAGTACTTC
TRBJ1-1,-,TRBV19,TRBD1,CASRLPLDRDRKNEAFF,TGTGCCAGTAGACTACCCCTCGACCGGGACAGAAAAAATGAAGCTTTCTTT
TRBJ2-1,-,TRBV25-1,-,CASSDSRDSDNEQFF,TGTGCCAGCAGTGATTCACGGGACTCGGACAATGAGCAGTTCTTC
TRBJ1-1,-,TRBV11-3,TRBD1,CASSLGTGENTEAFF,TGTGCCAGCAGCTTAGGAACAGGGGAGAACACTGAAGCTTTCTTT
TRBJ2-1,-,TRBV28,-,CATRTPSSGLYNEQFF,TGTGCCACACGGACCCCAAGTAGCGGACTCTACAATGAGCAGTTCTTC
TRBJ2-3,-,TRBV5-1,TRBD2,CASSLGGLAGGGTDTQYF,TGCGCCAGCAGCTTGGGGGGACTAGCGGGAGGTGGCACAGATACGCAGTATTTT
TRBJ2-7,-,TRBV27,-,CASSPLTDFSYEQYF,TGTGCCAGCAGTCCCCTAACCGACTTTTCCTACGAGCAGTACTTC
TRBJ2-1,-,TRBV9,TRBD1,CASSGRQGARQFF,TGTGCCAGCAGCGGAAGACAGGGGGCGAGACAGTTCTTC
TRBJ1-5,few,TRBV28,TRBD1,CASSRTGRHQPQHF,TGTGCCAGCAGTCGGACAGGGAGACATCAGCCCCAGCATTTT
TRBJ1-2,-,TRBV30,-,CAWSRPWGDYTYGYTF,TGTGCCTGGAGCCGACCTTGGGGCGATTATACCTATGGCTACACCTTC
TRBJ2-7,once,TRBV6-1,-,CASSEGGPRTYEQYF,TGTGCCAGCAGTGAAGGGGGACCGCGGACGTACGAGCAGTACTTC
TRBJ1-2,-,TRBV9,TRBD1,CASSVTGTGGSYTF,TGTGCCAGCAGCGTGACTGGGACAGGGGGTTCCTACACCTTC
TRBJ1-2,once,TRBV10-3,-,CAISGGPLYGYTF,TGTGCCATCAGTGGGGGACCGCTCTATGGCTACACCTTC
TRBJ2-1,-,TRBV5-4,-,CASSLAKGTSYNEQFF,TGTGCCAGCAGCTTGGCCAAGGGCACCTCCTACAATGAGCAGTTCTTC
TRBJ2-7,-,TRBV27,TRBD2,CARRGLQPYEQYF,TGTGCCAGAAGGGGACTACAGCCCTACGAGCAGTACTTC
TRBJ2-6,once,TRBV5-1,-,CASSFPSGANVLTF,TGCGCCAGCAGCTTCCCCTCTGGGGCCAACGTCCTGACTTTC
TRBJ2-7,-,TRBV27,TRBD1,CASSRRTGGAEYEQYF,TGTGCCAGCAGCCGAAGGACAGGGGGCGCCGAGTACGAGCAGTACTTC
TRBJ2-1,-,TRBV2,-,CASSAPGRGGSFNEQFF,TGTGCCAGCAGTGCCCCGGGGAGGGGGGGGTCGTTCAATGAGCAGTTCTTC
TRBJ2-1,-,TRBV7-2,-,CASRSKGTSSYNEQFF,TGTGCCAGCAGGTCAAAGGGCACTTCCTCCTACAATGAGCAGTTCTTC
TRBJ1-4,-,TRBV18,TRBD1,CASSRDRSNNEKLFF,TGTGCCAGCTCACGGGACAGGAGTAACAATGAAAAACTGTTTTTT
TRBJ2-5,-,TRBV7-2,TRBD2,CASSLAVSGRAIARGETQYF,TGTGCCAGCAGCTTAGCTGTCAGCGGGAGGGCCATTGCCCGGGGAGAGACCCAGTACTTC
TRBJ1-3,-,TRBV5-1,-,CASSLSGIGNTIYF,TGCGCCAGCAGCTTGTCGGGAATCGGAAACACCATATATTTT
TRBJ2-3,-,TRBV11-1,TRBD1,CASSLEGQGDTQYF,TGTGCCAGCAGCTTAGAGGGACAGGGGGATACGCAGTATTTT
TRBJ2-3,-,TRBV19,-,CASSREGGTDTQYF,TGTGCCAGTAGTAGGGAGGGGGGCACAGATACGCAGTATTTT
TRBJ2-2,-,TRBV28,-,CASSLEGRRWELFF,TGTGCCAGCAGTTTAGAGGGAAGGAGGTGGGAGCTGTTTTTT
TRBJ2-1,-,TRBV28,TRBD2,CASDGTSRTSGRALPLNEQFF,TGTGCCAGCGACGGGACATCTCGGACTAGCGGGAGGGCCCTCCCGCTCAATGAGCAGTTCTTC
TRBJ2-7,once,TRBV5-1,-,CASSLEVRTSYEQYF,TGCGCCAGCAGCTTGGAAGTTCGAACCTCCTACGAGCAGTACTTC
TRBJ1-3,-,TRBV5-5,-,CASSPAEGEVAGNTIYF,TGTGCCAGCAGCCCTGCGGAAGGGGAGGTTGCTGGAAACACCATATATTTT
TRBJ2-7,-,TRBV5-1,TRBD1,CASSPSTGTGHYEQYF,TGCGCCAGCAGCCCCTCTACCGGGACAGGACACTACGAGCAGTACTTC
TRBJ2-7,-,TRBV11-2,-,CASSSGYGQTVYEQYF,TGTGCCAGCAGCTCCGGTTACGGCCAGACGGTTTACGAGCAGTACTTC
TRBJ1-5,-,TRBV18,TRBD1,CASSPGTDRPDNQPQHF,TGTGCCAGCTCACCTGGGACGGACAGGCCCGACAATCAGCCCCAGCATTTT
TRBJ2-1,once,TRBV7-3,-,CASSSGGTGTYNEQFF,TGTGCCAGCAGCTCGGGTGGGACCGGGACCTACAATGAGCAGTTCTTC
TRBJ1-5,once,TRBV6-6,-,CATRRGNQPQHF,TGTGCCACCCGGCGGGGCAATCAGCCCCAGCATTTT
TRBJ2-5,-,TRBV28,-,CASTMGAQETQYF,TGTGCCAGCACTATGGGGGCACAAGAGACCCAGTACTTC
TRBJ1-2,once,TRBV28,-,CASHTRGRANYGYTF,TGTGCCAGCCATACTCGGGGGAGAGCTAACTATGGCTACACCTTC
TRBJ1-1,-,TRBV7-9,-,CASSLDLSAEAFF,TGTGCCAGCAGCTTAGATCTTAGCGCTGAAGCTTTCTTT
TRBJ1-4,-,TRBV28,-,CASSLRVSRGNEKLFF,TGTGCCAGCAGTTTGAGGGTTTCGAGGGGAAATGAAAAACTGTTTTTT
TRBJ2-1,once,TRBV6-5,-,CASSYSVPDGGNEQFF,TGTGCCAGCAGTTACTCCGTACCGGATGGGGGGAATGAGCAGTTCTTC
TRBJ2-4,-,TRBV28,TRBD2,CASSPGRAKNIQYF,TGTGCCAGCAGCCCCGGGAGGGCCAAAAACATTCAGTACTTC
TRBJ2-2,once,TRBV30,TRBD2,CAWSALSGMAGELFF,TGTGCCTGGAGTGCCCTTAGCGGGATGGCCGGGGAGCTGTTTTTT
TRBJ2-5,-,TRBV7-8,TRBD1,CASSWTGGIWETQYF,TGTGCCAGCTCGTGGACAGGGGGTATCTGGGAGACCCAGTACTTC
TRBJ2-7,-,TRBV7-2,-,CASSFDRTPSSFYF,TGTGCCAGCAGCTTCGATCGCACTCCCTCCTCCTTTTACTTC
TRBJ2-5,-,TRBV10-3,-,CAIRSGYGGFETQYF,TGTGCCATCAGGAGCGGATACGGGGGTTTCGAGACCCAGTACTTC